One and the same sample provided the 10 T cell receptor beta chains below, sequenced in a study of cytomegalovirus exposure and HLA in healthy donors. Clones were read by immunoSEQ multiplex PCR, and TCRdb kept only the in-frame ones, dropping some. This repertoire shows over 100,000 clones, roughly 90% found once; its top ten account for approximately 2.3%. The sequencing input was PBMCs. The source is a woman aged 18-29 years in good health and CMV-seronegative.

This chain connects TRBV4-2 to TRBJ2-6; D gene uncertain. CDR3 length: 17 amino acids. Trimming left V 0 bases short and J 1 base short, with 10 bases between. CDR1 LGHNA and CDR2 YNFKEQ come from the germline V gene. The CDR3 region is CASSQEGDLSGANVLTF. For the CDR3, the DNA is TGTGCCAGCAGCCAAGAGGGCGACCTTTCTGGGGCCAACGTCCTGACTTTC.

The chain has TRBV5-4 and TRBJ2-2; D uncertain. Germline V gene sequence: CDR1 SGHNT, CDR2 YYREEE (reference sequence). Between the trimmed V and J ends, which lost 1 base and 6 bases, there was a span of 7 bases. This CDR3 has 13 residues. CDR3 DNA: TGTGCCAGCAGCTTGTCCGGGTCCGGGGAGCTGTTTTTT. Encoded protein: CASSLSGSGELFF.

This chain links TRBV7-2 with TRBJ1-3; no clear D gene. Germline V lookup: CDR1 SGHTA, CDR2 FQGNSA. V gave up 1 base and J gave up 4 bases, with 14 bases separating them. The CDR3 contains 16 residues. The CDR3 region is CASSLDSYGLGNTIYF. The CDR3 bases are TGTGCCAGCAGCTTAGACAGCTACGGACTCGGAAACACCATATATTTT.

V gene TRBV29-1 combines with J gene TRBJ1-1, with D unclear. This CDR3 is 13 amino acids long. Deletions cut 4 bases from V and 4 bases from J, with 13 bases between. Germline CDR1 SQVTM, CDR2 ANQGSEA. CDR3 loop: CSVGGGMSTEAFF. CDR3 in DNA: TGCAGCGTTGGGGGAGGGATGAGCACTGAAGCTTTCTTT.

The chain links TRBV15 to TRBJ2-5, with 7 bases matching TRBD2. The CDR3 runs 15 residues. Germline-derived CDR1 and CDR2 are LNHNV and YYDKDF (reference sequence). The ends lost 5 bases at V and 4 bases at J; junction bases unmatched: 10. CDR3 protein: CATSGRLADAETQYF. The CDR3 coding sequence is TGTGCCACCAGCGGGAGACTAGCCGACGCAGAGACCCAGTACTTC.

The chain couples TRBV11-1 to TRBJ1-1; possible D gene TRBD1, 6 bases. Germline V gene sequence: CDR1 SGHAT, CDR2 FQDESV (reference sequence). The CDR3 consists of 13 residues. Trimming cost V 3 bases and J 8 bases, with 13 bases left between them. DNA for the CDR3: TGTGCCAGCAGCTTGGTTGAAGGGACAGAAGCTTTCTTT. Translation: CASSLVEGTEAFF.

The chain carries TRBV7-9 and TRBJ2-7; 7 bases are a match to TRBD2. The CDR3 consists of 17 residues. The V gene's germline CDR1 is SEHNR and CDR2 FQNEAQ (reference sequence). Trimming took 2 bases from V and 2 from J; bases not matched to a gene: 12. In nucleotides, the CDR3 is TGTGCCAGCAGCTTACCCCGAGGGCGGGGGTACACCTACGAGCAGTACTTC. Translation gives CASSLPRGRGYTYEQYF.

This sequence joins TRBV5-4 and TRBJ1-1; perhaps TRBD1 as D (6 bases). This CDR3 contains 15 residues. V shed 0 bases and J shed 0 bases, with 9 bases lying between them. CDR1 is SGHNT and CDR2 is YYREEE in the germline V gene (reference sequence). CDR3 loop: CASSLGGTMNTEAFF. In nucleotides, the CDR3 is TGTGCCAGCAGCTTGGGAGGGACAATGAACACTGAAGCTTTCTTT.

Written as DNA, the CDR3 is TGTGCCATCAGTGAAGGAGCGGGGAACACAGATACGCAGTATTTT. This sequence encodes CAISEGAGNTDTQYF. The chain joins TRBV10-3 to TRBJ2-3; 7 positions agree with TRBD2. Per the germline V gene, CDR1 is ENHRY and CDR2 is SYGVKD. The CDR3 is 15 amino acids. Trimming cost V 3 bases and J 2 bases; bases outside gene matches: 5.

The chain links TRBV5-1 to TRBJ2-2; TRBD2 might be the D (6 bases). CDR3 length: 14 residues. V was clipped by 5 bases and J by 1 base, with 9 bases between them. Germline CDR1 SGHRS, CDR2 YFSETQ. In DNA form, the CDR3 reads TGCGCCAGCAGTAATAGCGGGAACACCGGGGAGCTGTTTTTT. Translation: CASSNSGNTGELFF.